The 22 T cell receptor beta chains reported below all come from one sample, sequenced in a study of EBV T-cell therapy then PD-1 blockade in nasopharyngeal carcinoma. Treatment given: AdE1-LMPpoly-expanded autologous EBV-specific T-cell therapy followed by anti-PD-1 nivolumab. Profiling relied on immunoSEQ multiplex PCR, and the TCRdb table lists in-frame clones only, not all of them. The repertoire consists of 20,000 to 25,000 clones, with 82% occurring once and the leading ten covering about 24%. Their antigens remain unidentified. The sample was CD8+ T cells from blood, taken at day -245 from a patient whose treatment included autologous EBV-specific T cells and nivolumab. These receptor sequences come from a man between 35 and 55 years old with nasopharyngeal carcinoma.

This rearrangement joins TRBV6-4 to TRBJ1-1; 7 bases are a match to TRBD1. Germline values: CDR1 MRHNA, CDR2 SNTAGT. The J segment lost 1 base and the V segment lost 6 bases, leaving 5 bases of the junction unmatched. This CDR3 has 14 residues. The CDR3 DNA reads as TGTGCCAGCAGCGAGGGACAGTCGAACACTGAAGCTTTCTTT. Translating it yields CASSEGQSNTEAFF.

The V gene is TRBV6-5, the J gene TRBJ1-5; D remains unclear. V was cut by 0 bases and J by 6 bases, with 9 bases left in between. This CDR3 spans 14 amino acids. Looked up from germline, CDR1 is MNHEY and CDR2 is SVGAGI. CDR3 in DNA: TGTGCCAGCAGTTACTCGAAATCGGGTCAGCCCCAGCATTTT. Its protein product is CASSYSKSGQPQHF.

Concerning this clone: This sample includes further DNA sequences coding for the same CDR3. The chain has TRBV29-1 and TRBJ1-1; TRBD1 matches at 8 bases. CDR1 is SQVTM, CDR2 ANQGSEA, per germline. V lost 5 bases to trimming and J lost 0 bases; unmatched junction nucleotides: 17. The CDR3 sequence is 18 residues long. The chain's CDR3 is CSVIGRSGGTGLNTEAFF. The DNA for the CDR3 is TGCAGCGTTATCGGCCGATCAGGGGGCACGGGCCTGAACACTGAAGCTTTCTTT.

The chain links TRBV24-1 to TRBJ2-2; D gene uncertain. The CDR3 contains 16 residues. V lost 5 bases to trimming and J lost 0 bases, with 12 bases between them. Germline CDR1 and CDR2: KGHDR and SFDVKD. Here the CDR3 reads CATSGAWRSNTGELFF. Written as DNA, the CDR3 is TGTGCCACCAGTGGTGCCTGGCGGTCGAACACCGGGGAGCTGTTTTTT.

The gene calls are TRBV7-9 and TRBJ1-1; TRBD1 aligns across 11 bases. J gave up 0 bases and V 4 bases, and 10 bases lay outside the gene matches. CDR1 SEHNR and CDR2 FQNEAQ come from the germline V gene (reference sequence). This CDR3 has 18 amino acids. The CDR3 reads CASSYPGGQGGMNTEAFF. The CDR3 nucleotides read TGTGCCAGCAGCTACCCCGGGGGACAGGGGGGAATGAACACTGAAGCTTTCTTT. The full variable domain, in which reference TRBV7-9 and TRBJ1-1 provide the parts outside the CDR3, is DTGVSQNPRHKITKRGQNVTFRCDPISEHNRLYWYRQTLGQGPEFLTYFQNEAQLEKSRLLSDRFSAERPKGSFSTLEIQRTEQGDSAMYLCASSYPGGQGGMNTEAFFGQGTRLTVV.

This clone was found a few times. V gene TRBV27 combines with J gene TRBJ1-2; no reliable D call. Trimming cost V 0 bases and J 3 bases, with 8 bases left between them. CDR3 length: 14 residues. The V gene's germline CDR1 is MNHEY and CDR2 SMNVEV (reference sequence). The CDR3 region has the DNA TGTGCCAGCAGTTTATCGTTGGGATACTATGGCTACACCTTC. Translating gives CASSLSLGYYGYTF.

This clone was recorded only once. V usage is TRBV4-1 and J usage is TRBJ2-1; 7 bases are a match to TRBD2. V lost 3 bases to trimming and J lost 8 bases; unmatched junction nucleotides: 7. This CDR3 is built from 14 residues. The germline V gene has CDR1 MGHRA and CDR2 YSYEKL. In nucleotides, the CDR3 is TGCGCCAGCAGCCATGCCACTAGCGACCATGAGCAGTTCTTC. Amino acid sequence: CASSHATSDHEQFF.

The chain joins TRBV12-3 or TRBV12-4 to TRBJ2-1; D may be TRBD1 or TRBD2 (5 bases each). This CDR3 is built from 12 residues. Trimming stripped 3 bases from V and 9 bases from J, with 9 bases between. The CDR3 DNA reads as TGTGCCAGCAGTTTTGAGGGGATTGAGCAGTTCTTC. It yields the protein CASSFEGIEQFF.

This clone was counted a single time. V gene TRBV7-8 combines with J gene TRBJ2-1, with unresolved D. Trimming removed 1 base from V and 0 bases from J, with 10 bases in between. There are 16 residues in the CDR3. Germline values: CDR1 SGHVS, CDR2 FQNEAQ. CDR3: CASSLEASLSYNEQFF. CDR3 nucleotide sequence: TGTGCCAGCAGCTTAGAGGCCTCGCTCTCCTACAATGAGCAGTTCTTC.

The chain is built from TRBV19 and TRBJ1-6, with D unresolved. Looked up from germline, CDR1 is LNHDA and CDR2 is SQIVND (reference sequence). This CDR3 comprises 13 residues. Between the trimmed V and J ends, which lost 3 bases and 10 bases, there was a span of 10 bases. CDR3 in amino acids: CASSISPGSPLHF. CDR3 DNA: TGTGCCAGTAGTATCTCCCCCGGATCACCCCTCCACTTT.

CDR3 sequence reads: CASGQGADGANVLTF. The CDR3 nucleotides read TGTGCCAGCGGTCAGGGGGCTGATGGGGCCAACGTCCTGACTTTC. V and J are TRBV5-4 and TRBJ2-6; 8 nucleotides align to TRBD1. The CDR3 spans 15 residues. The germline gives CDR1 SGHNT, CDR2 YYREEE (reference sequence). The ends lost 7 bases at V and 3 bases at J; junction bases unmatched: 6. The whole variable domain, filled in from reference TRBV5-4 and TRBJ2-6, reads ETGVTQSPTHLIKTRGQQVTLRCSSQSGHNTVSWYQQALGQGPQFIFQYYREEENGRGNFPPRFSGLQFPNYSSELNVNALELDDSALYLCASGQGADGANVLTFGAGSRLTVL.

The V and J genes are TRBV5-8 and TRBJ2-2; the D gene is possibly TRBD1 (5 bases). V lost 0 bases, J lost 2 bases, and 8 bases lay in between. Germline V lookup: CDR1 SGHTS, CDR2 YDEGEE. CDR3 length equals 15 residues. CDR3 region: CASSLAQGNTGELFF. In nucleotides, the CDR3 is TGTGCCAGCAGCTTGGCTCAGGGAAACACCGGGGAGCTGTTTTTT. Combining the CDR3 with reference TRBV5-8 and TRBJ2-2 gives the whole variable domain EAGVTQSPTHLIKTRGQQATLRCSPISGHTSVYWYQQALGLGLQFLLWYDEGEERNRGNFPPRFSGRQFPNYSSELNVNALELEDSALYLCASSLAQGNTGELFFGEGSRLTVL.

The chain couples TRBV28 to TRBJ1-1, with no clear D. The germline gives CDR1 MDHEN, CDR2 SYDVKM. This CDR3 is built from 16 residues. V was shortened by 5 bases and J by 1 base, with 17 bases between the two germline ends. The CDR3 sequence: CASSAPAKGANTEAFF. The CDR3 bases are TGTGCCAGCAGTGCCCCGGCAAAGGGAGCGAACACTGAAGCTTTCTTT.

The chain combines TRBV4-3 with TRBJ2-1, with TRBD2 matching over 8 bases. This CDR3 comprises 17 residues. V gave up 3 bases and J gave up 8 bases; unmatched junction bases: 15. CDR1 is LGHNA, CDR2 YSLEER, per germline. CDR3 bases: TGCGCCAGCAGCCAGCCCCCCGGGGGACTAGGTTCTGATGAGCAGTTCTTC. Its translation is CASSQPPGGLGSDEQFF.

The chain couples TRBV21-1 to TRBJ2-7; the table calls TRBD2, which could not be checked here. TRBV21-1 corresponds to a pseudogene. The length of the CDR3 is 19 residues. The DNA for the CDR3 is TGTGCCAGCACCGTATATAGACTAGCGGGGGCACTACGATCCTACGAGCAGTACTTC. Protein sequence: CASTVYRLAGALRSYEQYF.

The V and J genes are TRBV6-5 and TRBJ1-2, with 12 bases that match TRBD1. The CDR3 has 16 residues. Germline CDR1 and CDR2: MNHEY and SVGAGI. V gave up 1 base and J gave up 8 bases; unmatched junction bases: 8. The CDR3 region is CASSYYRDRGLFGYTF. CDR3 coding DNA: TGTGCCAGCAGTTACTACCGGGACAGGGGGCTGTTCGGCTACACCTTC.

This chain uses TRBV15 with TRBJ1-2; D call uncertain. The germline CDR1 and CDR2 sequences are LNHNV and YYDKDF (reference sequence). The V and J ends lost 3 bases and 6 bases respectively, with 11 bases between them. This CDR3 is built from 13 residues. The CDR3 reads CATSSTGAHGYTF. The CDR3 bases are TGTGCCACCAGCAGTACGGGTGCCCATGGCTACACCTTC.

The chain couples TRBV25-1 to TRBJ2-1; 7 positions agree with TRBD2. The CDR3 totals 12 residues. Germline CDR1 and CDR2: MGHDK and SYGVNS. The V gene end was trimmed by 8 bases and the J gene end by 9 bases; junction bases not matched to a gene: 7. As DNA, the CDR3 is TGTGCCAGCGGACTAGAAACGGCTGAGCAGTTCTTC. Residues: CASGLETAEQFF.

The CDR3 sequence: CASSIGYNTEAFF. The CDR3 bases are TGTGCCAGCAGTATAGGGTACAACACTGAAGCTTTCTTT. This chain joins TRBV27 and TRBJ1-1; no reliable D call. Trimming took 5 bases from V and 2 from J, leaving 9 bases between them. This CDR3 is 13 amino acids long. Germline V gene sequence: CDR1 MNHEY, CDR2 SMNVEV (reference sequence).

This chain links TRBV2 with TRBJ2-5, with unresolved D. The V end was cut by 7 bases, the J end by 4 bases, with 10 bases between. Per the germline V gene, CDR1 is SNHLY and CDR2 is FYNNEI. The CDR3 length is 12 residues. The CDR3 sequence is CASIPSRETQYF. The DNA for the CDR3 is TGTGCCAGCATCCCTAGTCGAGAGACCCAGTACTTC.

The chain combines TRBV5-6 with TRBJ2-7; D is possibly TRBD2 (6 bases). The CDR3 contains 13 residues. The ends were cut back, 0 bases at V and 3 bases at J, with 7 bases in the middle. Germline V gives CDR1 SGHDT, CDR2 YYEEEE. CDR3 in amino acids: CASSLGLVYEQYF. CDR3 bases: TGTGCCAGCAGCTTGGGACTAGTCTACGAGCAGTACTTC.

CDR3 nucleotide sequence: TGTGCCAGTAGTTCCGGGACAGGGTTCTACGAGCAGTACTTC. Protein sequence: CASSSGTGFYEQYF. V usage is TRBV19 and J usage is TRBJ2-7, with 9 positions matching TRBD1. V lost 5 bases, J lost 3 bases, and 5 bases stayed unmatched. The CDR3 spans 14 residues. The germline V gene encodes CDR1 LNHDA and CDR2 SQIVND (reference sequence).